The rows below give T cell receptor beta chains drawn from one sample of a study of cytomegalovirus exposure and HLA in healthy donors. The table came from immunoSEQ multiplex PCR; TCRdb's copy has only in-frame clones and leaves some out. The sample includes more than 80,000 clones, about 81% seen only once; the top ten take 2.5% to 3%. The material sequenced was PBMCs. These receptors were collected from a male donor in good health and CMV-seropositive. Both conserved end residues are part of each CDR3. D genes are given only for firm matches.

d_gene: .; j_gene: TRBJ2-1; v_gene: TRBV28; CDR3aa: CASSLLTPSSYNEQFF
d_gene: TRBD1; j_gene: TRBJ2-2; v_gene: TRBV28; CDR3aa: CASRMTGFTGELFF
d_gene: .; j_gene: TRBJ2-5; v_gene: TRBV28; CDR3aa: CASSLLQGQETQYF
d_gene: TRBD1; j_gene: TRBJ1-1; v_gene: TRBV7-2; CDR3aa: CASRGQGREAFF
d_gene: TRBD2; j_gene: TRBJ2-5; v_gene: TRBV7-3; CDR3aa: CASSRAGGGPQETQYF
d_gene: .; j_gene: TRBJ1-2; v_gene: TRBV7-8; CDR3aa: CASSSDTDGYTF
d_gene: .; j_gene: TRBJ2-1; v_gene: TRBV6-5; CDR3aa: CASSYGAGGYEQFF
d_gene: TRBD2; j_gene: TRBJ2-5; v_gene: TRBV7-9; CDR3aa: CSSSPGGETQYF
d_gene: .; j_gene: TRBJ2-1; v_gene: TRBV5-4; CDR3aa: CASSLVSDEQFF
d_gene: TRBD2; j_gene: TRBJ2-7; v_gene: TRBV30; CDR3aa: CAWSLTSGADMYF
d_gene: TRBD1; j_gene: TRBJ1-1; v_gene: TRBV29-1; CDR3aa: CSVKQGAGTEAFF
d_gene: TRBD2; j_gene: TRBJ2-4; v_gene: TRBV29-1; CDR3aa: CSVESVLGREQNIQYF
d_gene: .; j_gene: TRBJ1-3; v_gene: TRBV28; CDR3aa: CASSSPGVGGNSGNTIYF
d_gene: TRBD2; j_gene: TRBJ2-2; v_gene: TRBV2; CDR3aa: CAIQVGAGGPGTGELFF
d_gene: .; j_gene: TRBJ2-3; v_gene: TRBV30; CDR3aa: CAGIEISSTDTQYF
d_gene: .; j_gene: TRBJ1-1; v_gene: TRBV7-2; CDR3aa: CASSLTVNPSNTEAFF
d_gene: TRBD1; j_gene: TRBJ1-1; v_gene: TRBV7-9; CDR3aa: CASSPGQGMNTEAFF
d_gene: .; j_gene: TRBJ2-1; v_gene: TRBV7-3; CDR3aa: CASSLNPARDEQFF
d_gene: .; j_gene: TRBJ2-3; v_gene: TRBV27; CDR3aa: CASIGGSTDTQYF
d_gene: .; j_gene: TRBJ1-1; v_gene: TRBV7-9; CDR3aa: CASSLLRASEAFF
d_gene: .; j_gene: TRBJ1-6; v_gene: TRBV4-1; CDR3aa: CASSPESSYNSPLHF
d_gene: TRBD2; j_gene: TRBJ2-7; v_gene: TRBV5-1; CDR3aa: CASSISLAGVYEQYF
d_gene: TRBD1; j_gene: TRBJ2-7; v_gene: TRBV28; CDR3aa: CASSDPGQTYEQYF
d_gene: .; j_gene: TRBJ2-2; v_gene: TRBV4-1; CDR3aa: CASSQSAGSTGELFF
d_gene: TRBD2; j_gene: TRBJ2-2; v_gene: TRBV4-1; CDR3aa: CASSPGPLADLNTGELFF
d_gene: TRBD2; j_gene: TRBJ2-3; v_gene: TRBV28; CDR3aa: CASRLAGVGTQYF
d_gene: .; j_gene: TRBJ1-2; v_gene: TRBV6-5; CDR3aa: CASRGIGVWAGYTF
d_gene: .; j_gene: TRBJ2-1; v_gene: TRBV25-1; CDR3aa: CASRGYNEQFF
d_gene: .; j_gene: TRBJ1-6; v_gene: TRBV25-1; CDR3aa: CASSASPQGRNSPLHF
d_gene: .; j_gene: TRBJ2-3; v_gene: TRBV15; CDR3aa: CATSRPDSLGTQYF
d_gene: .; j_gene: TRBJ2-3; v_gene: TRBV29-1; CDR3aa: CSVGRGAETDTQYF
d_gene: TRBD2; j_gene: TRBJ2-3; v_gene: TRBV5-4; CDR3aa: CASSPGRGDPNTQYF
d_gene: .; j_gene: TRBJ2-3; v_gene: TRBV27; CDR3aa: CASSPRQNTQYF
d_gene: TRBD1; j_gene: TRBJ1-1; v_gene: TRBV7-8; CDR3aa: CASTGGGTGFQNTEAFF
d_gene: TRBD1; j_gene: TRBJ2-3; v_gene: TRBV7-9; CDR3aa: CASSFRQGTDTQYF
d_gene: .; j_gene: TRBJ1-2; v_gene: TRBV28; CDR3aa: CASNLGRGRRTNYGYTF
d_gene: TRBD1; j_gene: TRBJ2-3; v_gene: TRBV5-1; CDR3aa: CASCRGHADTQYF
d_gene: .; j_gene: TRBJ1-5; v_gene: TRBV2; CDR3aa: CASSDKGSNQPQHF
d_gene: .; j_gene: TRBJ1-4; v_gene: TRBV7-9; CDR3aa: CASSQRRGTATNEKLFF
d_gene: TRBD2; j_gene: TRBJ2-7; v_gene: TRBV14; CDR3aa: CASSPTSGRAYEQYF
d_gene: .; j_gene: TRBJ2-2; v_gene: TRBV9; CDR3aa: CASSPRRGNTGELFF
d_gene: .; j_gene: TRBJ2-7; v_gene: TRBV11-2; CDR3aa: CASTLLRQGYEQYF
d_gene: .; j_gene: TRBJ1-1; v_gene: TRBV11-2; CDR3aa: CASSSRGKDTEAFF